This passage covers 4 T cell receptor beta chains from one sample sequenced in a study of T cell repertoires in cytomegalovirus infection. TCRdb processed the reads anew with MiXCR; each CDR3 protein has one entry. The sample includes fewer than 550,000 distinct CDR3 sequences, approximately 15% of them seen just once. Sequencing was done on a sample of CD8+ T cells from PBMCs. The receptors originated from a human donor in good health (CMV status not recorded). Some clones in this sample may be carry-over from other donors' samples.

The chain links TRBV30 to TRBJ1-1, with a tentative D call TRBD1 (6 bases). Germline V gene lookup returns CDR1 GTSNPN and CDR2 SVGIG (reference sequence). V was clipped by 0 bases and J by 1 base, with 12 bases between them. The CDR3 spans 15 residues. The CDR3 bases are TGTGCCTGGAGTGTACTGGGGGGGCGGAACACTGAAGCTTTCTTT. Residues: CAWSVLGGRNTEAFF.

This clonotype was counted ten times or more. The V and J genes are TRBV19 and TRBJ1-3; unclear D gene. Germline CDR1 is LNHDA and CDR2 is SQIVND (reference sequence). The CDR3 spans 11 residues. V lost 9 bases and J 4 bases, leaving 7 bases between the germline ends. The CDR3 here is CASRSGNTIYF. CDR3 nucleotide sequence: TGTGCCAGCAGATCGGGAAACACCATATATTTT.

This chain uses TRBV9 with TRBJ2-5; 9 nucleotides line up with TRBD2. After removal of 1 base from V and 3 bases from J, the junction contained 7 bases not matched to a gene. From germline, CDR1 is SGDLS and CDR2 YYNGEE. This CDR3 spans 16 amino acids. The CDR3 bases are TGTGCCAGCAGCGTATCATCTAGCGGGGTTAAAGAGACCCAGTACTTC. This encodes CASSVSSSGVKETQYF.

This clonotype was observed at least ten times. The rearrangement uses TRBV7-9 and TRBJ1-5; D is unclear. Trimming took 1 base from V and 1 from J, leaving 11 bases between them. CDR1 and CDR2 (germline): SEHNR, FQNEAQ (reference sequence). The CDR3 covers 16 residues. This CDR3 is CASSLGGQASNQPQHF. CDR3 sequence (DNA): TGTGCCAGCAGCTTAGGGGGTCAGGCCAGCAATCAGCCCCAGCATTTT.